Listed below are T cell receptor beta chains from one sample, sequenced in a study of monozygotic twins with inflammatory bowel disease. TCRdb re-called the 5' RACE reads and gives one entry per CDR3 protein, without DNA. The sample has about 210,000 distinct CDR3 sequences. Sequenced material: blood. These receptors were collected from a human donor with ulcerative colitis or Crohn's disease, or a healthy co-twin of an affected twin (not recorded which). The CDR3 runs from the conserved cysteine through the conserved F or W.

TRBV12-3/TRBV12-4	TRBJ1-2	CASRDRVTYGYTF
TRBV20-1	TRBJ1-2	CSARQGARGYTF
TRBV12-3/TRBV12-4	TRBJ2-7	CASSLPEGRLYF
TRBV18	TRBJ2-5	CASSPKDREETQYF
TRBV20-1	TRBJ2-3	CSAPPGYLRTDTQYF
TRBV18	TRBJ2-7	CASSPPNRHGSSYEQYF
TRBV11-2	TRBJ1-5	CASSPGQGWNQPQHF
TRBV5-1	TRBJ2-4	CASSLEGGERPVAKNIQYF
TRBV6-4	TRBJ1-6	CASLVRPGIINSPLHF
TRBV6-5	TRBJ1-1	CASSRTGLGEAFF
TRBV18	TRBJ1-6	CASSPENGRTPLHF
TRBV5-1	TRBJ2-5	CASRLVQGETQYF
TRBV6-2/TRBV6-3	TRBJ1-2	CASRGQGSYGYTF
TRBV19	TRBJ2-1	CASSAFGLADSYNEQFF
TRBV12-3/TRBV12-4	TRBJ1-4	CASTSGGERKLFF
TRBV12-3/TRBV12-4	TRBJ1-1	CASSARDKNTEAFF
TRBV19	TRBJ1-2	CASSRGLRGYDYTF
TRBV12-3/TRBV12-4	TRBJ2-2	CASSGDDGELFF
TRBV10-3	TRBJ2-1	CAIREELTGGFSYNEQFF
TRBV4-1	TRBJ1-2	CASSQGRQGNYGYTF
TRBV14	TRBJ1-1	CASSQELRKGVTEAFF
TRBV4-2	TRBJ1-1	CASSHATGGGTEAFF
TRBV5-1	TRBJ2-3	CASSPPGDTQYF
TRBV6-1	TRBJ2-1	CASSHRGTSGRFWNEQFF
TRBV18	TRBJ2-2	CASSNPGQNTGELFF
TRBV5-1	TRBJ2-1	CASSLAGTYNEQFF
TRBV5-1	TRBJ2-1	CASSLAKGNEQFF
TRBV5-1	TRBJ2-7	CASSLVWAPGALNYEQYF
TRBV29-1	TRBJ2-2	CSVQQGGGTGELFF
TRBV7-3	TRBJ2-3	CASSFQAGGTDTQYF
TRBV7-9	TRBJ2-1	CASSPRSDNEQFF
TRBV28	TRBJ2-7	CASTRAGGPDEQYF
TRBV19	TRBJ1-2	CASSMVRTLIGYTF
TRBV4-1	TRBJ2-6	CASSLILAGRLEGANVLTF
TRBV27	TRBJ2-7	CASSPIAGGSYEQYF
TRBV5-1	TRBJ2-3	CASKDSGGLTDTQYF
TRBV5-1	TRBJ2-2	CASSLIDGADTGELFF
TRBV20-1	TRBJ1-2	CSARGPASNYGYTF
TRBV6-6	TRBJ1-5	CASSYLAQPQHF
TRBV3-1	TRBJ1-4	CASSRGNEKLFF
TRBV28	TRBJ2-7	CASRLSSMSSEQYF
TRBV20-1	TRBJ1-5	CSARGGGTRNQPQHF